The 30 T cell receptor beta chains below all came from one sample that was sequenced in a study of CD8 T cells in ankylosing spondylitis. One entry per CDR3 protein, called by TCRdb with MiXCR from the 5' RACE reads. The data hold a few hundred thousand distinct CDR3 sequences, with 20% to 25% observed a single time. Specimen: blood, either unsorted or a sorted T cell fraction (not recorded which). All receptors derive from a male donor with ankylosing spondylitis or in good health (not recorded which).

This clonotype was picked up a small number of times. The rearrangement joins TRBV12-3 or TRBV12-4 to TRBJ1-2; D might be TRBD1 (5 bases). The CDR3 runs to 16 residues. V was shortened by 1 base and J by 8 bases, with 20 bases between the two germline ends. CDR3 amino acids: CASSLGTGVFGEGYTF. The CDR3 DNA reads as TGTGCCAGCAGTTTAGGGACGGGGGTTTTTGGTGAGGGCTACACCTTC.

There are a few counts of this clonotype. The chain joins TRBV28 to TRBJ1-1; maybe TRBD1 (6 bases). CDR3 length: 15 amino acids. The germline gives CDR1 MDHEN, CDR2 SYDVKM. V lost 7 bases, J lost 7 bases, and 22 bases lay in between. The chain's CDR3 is CASTPRAERGIEAFF. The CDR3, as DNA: TGTGCCAGCACCCCTCGTGCTGAAAGGGGGATTGAAGCTTTCTTT.

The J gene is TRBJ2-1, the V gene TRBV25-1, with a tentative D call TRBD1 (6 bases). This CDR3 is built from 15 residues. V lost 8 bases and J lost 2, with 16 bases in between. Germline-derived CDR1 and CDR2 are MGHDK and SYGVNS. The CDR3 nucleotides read TGTGCCAGCGGACGCCCCGGGACAACCTACAATGAGCAGTTCTTC. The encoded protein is CASGRPGTTYNEQFF.

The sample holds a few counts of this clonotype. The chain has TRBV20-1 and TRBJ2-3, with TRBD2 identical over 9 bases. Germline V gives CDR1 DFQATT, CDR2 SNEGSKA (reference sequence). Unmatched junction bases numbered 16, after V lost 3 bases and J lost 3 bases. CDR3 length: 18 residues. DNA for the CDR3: TGCAGTGCTAGTACCCCTCGATATTCGGCGGGGGGGACAGATACGCAGTATTTT. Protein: CSASTPRYSAGGTDTQYF.

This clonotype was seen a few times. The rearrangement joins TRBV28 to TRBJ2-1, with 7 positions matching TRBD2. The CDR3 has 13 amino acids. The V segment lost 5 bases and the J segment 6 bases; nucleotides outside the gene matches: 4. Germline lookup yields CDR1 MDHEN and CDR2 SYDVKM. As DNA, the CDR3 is TGTGCCAGCAGTCGCGGGGGAAGCAATGAGCAGTTCTTC. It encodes CASSRGGSNEQFF.

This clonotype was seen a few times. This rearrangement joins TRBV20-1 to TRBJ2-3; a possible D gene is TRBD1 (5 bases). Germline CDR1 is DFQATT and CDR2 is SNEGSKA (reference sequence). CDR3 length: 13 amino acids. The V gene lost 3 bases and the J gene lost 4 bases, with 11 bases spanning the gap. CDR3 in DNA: TGCAGTGCTAGGAACAGGTGGGCAGATACGCAGTATTTT. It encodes CSARNRWADTQYF.

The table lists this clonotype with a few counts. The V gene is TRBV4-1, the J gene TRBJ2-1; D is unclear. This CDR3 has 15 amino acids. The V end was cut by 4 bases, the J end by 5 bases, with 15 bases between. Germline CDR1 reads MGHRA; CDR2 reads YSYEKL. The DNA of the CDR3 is TGCGCCAGCAGCCGCCCTAGGGCCCTCGACAATGAGCAGTTCTTC. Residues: CASSRPRALDNEQFF.

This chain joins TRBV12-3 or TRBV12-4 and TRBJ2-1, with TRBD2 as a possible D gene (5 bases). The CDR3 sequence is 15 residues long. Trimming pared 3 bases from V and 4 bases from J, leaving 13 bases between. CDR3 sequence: CASSLGPGIYNEQFF. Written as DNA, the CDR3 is TGTGCCAGCAGTTTGGGCCCGGGGATTTACAATGAGCAGTTCTTC.

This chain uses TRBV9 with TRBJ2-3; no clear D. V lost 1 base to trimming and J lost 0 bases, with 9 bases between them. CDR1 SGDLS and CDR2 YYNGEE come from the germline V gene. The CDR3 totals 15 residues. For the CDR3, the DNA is TGTGCCAGCAGCGTAACCCCGACAAGCACAGATACGCAGTATTTT. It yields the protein CASSVTPTSTDTQYF.

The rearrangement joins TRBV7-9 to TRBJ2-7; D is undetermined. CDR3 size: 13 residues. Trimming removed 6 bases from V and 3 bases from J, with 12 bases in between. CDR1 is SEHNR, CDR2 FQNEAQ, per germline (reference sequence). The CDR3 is CASSRQESYEQYF. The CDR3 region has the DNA TGTGCCAGCAGTCGTCAGGAAAGCTACGAGCAGTACTTC.

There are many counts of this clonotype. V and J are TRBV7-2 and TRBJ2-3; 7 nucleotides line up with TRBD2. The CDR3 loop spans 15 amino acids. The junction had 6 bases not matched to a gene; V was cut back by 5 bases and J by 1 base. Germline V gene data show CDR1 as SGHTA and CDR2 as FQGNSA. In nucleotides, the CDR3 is TGTGCCAGCAGCCTGGGGACTATCCGCACAGATACGCAGTATTTT. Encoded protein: CASSLGTIRTDTQYF.

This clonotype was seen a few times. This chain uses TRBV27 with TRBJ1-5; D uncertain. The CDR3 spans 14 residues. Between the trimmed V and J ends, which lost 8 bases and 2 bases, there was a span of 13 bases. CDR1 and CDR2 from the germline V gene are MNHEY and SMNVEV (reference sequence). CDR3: CASRLGEGNQPQHF. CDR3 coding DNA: TGTGCCAGCCGGCTGGGAGAGGGCAATCAGCCCCAGCATTTT.

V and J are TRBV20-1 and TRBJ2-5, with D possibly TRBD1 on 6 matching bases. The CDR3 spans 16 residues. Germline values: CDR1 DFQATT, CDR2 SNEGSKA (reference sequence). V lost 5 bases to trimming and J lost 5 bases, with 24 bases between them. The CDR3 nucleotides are TGCAGTGCTGACAGACAGGCGAGGGTCTTGGAGGAGACCCAGTACTTC. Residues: CSADRQARVLEETQYF.

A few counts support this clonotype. CDR3 sequence (DNA): TGCGCCAGCAGCCACGAGACAGGGCCCTACGAGCAGTACTTC. Translation: CASSHETGPYEQYF. The chain couples TRBV4-1 to TRBJ2-7, with TRBD1 matching 7 bases. Germline CDR1 is MGHRA and CDR2 is YSYEKL. The CDR3 contains 14 residues. Trimming cost V 3 bases and J 2 bases; bases outside gene matches: 4.

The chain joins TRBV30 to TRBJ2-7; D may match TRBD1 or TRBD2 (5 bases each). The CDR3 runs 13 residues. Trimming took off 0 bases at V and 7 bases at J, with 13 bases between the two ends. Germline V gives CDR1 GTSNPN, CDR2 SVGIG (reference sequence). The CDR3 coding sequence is TGTGCCTGGAGTGTGTTGGGGGACGGGGAGCAGTACTTC. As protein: CAWSVLGDGEQYF.

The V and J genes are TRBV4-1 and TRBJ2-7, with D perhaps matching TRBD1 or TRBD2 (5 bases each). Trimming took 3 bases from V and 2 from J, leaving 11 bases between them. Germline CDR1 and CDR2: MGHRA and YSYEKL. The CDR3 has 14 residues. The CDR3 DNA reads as TGCGCCAGCAGCCATGGGACGGCTACCTACGAGCAGTACTTC. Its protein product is CASSHGTATYEQYF.

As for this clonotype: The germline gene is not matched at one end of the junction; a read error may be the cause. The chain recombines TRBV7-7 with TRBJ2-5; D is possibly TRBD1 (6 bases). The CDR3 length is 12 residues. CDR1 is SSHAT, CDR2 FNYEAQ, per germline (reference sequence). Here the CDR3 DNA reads TGTGCTAGCACCTCCGAACAGGGCCTCTGGTACTTC. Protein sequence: CASTSEQGLWYF.

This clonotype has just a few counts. The CDR3: CASRMRSGYEQYF. DNA for the CDR3: TGTGCCAGCAGGATGCGTAGCGGGTACGAGCAGTACTTC. J is TRBJ2-7 and V is TRBV28, with TRBD2 matching 7 bases. The CDR3 sequence is 13 residues long. V shed 6 bases, J shed 4 bases, and the junction held 6 bases outside the gene matches. The germline V gene encodes CDR1 MDHEN and CDR2 SYDVKM.

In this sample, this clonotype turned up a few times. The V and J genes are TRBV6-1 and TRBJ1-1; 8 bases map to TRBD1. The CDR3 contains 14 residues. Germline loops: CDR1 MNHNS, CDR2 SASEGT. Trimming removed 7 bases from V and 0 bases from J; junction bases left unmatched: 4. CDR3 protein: CASTRTGMNTEAFF. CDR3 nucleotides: TGTGCCAGCACGCGGACAGGGATGAACACTGAAGCTTTCTTT.

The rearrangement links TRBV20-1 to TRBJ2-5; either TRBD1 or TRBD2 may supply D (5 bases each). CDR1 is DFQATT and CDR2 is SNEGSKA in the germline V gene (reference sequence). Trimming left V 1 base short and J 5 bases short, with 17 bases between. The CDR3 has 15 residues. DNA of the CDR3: TGCAGTGCTAGAGTGCAAGGGGAGCTTTGGGAGACCCAGTACTTC. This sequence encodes CSARVQGELWETQYF.

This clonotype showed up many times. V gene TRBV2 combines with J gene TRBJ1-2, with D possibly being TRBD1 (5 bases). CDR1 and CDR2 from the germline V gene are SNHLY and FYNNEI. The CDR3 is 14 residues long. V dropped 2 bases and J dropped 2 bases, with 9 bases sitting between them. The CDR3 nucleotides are TGTGCCAGCAGTGAAAGGGGACCAAACTATGGCTACACCTTC. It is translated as CASSERGPNYGYTF.

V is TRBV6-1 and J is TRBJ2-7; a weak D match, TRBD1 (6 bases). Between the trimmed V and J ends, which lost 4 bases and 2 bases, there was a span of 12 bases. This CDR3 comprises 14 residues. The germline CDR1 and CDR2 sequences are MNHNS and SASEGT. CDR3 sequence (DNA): TGTGCCAGCAGTGCCTCAGGGGAAACCTACGAGCAGTACTTC. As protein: CASSASGETYEQYF.

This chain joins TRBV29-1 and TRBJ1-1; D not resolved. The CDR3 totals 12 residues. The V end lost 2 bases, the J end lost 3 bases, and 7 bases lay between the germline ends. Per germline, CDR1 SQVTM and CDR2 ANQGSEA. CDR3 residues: CSVESGYTEAFF. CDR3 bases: TGCAGCGTTGAATCCGGGTACACTGAAGCTTTCTTT.

This CDR3 is CASSSRPVGTEAFF. DNA of the CDR3: TGTGCCAGCAGTTCCCGGCCCGTGGGGACTGAAGCTTTCTTT. The chain links TRBV27 to TRBJ1-1; D unclear. Germline loops: CDR1 MNHEY, CDR2 SMNVEV (reference sequence). The CDR3 runs to 14 residues. Trimming left V 4 bases short and J 5 bases short, with 14 bases between.

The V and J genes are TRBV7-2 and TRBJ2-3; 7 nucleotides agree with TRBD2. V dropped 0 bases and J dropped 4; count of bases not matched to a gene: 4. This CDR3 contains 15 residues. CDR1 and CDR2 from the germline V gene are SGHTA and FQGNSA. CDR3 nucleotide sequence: TGTGCCAGCAGCTTAGCTTGGGGGGGGTCAGATACGCAGTATTTT. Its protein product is CASSLAWGGSDTQYF.

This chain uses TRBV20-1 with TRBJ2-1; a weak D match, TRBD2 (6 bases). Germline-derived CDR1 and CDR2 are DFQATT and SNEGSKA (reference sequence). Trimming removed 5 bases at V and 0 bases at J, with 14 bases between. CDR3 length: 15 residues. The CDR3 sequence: CSASSSGYSYNEQFF. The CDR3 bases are TGCAGTGCTTCCTCGAGCGGGTACTCCTACAATGAGCAGTTCTTC.

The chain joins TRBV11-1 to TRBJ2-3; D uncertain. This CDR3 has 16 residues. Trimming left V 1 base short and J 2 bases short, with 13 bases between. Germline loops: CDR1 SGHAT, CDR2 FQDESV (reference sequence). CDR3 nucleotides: TGTGCCAGCAGCTTAGTTCAAGACCTTTACACAGATACGCAGTATTTT. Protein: CASSLVQDLYTDTQYF. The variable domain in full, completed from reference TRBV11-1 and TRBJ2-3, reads EAEVAQSPRYKITEKSQAVAFWCDPISGHATLYWYRQILGQGPELLVQFQDESVVDDSQLPKDRFSAERLKGVDSTLKIQPAELGDSAMYLCASSLVQDLYTDTQYFGPGTRLTVL.

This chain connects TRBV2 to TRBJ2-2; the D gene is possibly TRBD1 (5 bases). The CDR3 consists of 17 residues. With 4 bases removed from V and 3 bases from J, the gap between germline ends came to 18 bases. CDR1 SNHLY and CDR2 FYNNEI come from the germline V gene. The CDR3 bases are TGTGCCAGCAGTGGGACCAGGGTTGGGTCCCACACCGGGGAGCTGTTTTTT. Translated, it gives CASSGTRVGSHTGELFF.

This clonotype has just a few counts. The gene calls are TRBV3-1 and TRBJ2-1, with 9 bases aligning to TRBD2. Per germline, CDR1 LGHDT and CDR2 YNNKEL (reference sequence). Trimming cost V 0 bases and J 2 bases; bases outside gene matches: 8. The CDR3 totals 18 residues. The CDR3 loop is CASSQEESSGGPYNEQFF. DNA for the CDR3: TGTGCCAGCAGCCAAGAGGAATCCAGCGGGGGGCCCTACAATGAGCAGTTCTTC.

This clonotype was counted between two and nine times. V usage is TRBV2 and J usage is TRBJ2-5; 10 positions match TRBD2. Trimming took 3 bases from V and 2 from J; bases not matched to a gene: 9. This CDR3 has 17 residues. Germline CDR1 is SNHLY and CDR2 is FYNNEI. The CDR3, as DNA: TGTGCCAGCAGTGATCCCCTAGCGGGGGTGACTCAAGAGACCCAGTACTTC. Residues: CASSDPLAGVTQETQYF.